The present TCR beta chain was sequenced within a study of blood T cell repertoires in COVID-19. Participant-given clinical history determined each cohort assignment. CDR1 and CDR2 from the germline V gene are MNHEY and SVGAGI. V was trimmed by 6 bases and J by 4 bases, leaving 15 bases between them. The CDR3 length is 14 residues. Clones were sequenced by immunoSEQ multiplex PCR, and TCRdb holds only the in-frame ones, with some missing. The sample consists of about 310,000 clones, 85% of them appearing once. The V and J genes are TRBV6-5 and TRBJ1-1; D unclear. This clonotype originated in a woman aged 25 to 39 who had been exposed to COVID-19. Sample: PBMCs or T cells enriched from blood (not recorded which). The CDR3 DNA is TGTGCCAGCAGCCCCTGGGAGGGTGCCACTGAAGCTTTCTTT. Translated, it gives CASSPWEGATEAFF.